The source of this T cell receptor beta chain is a study of T cells in Graves' hyperthyroidism and ophthalmopathy (dated by TCRdb to about 2019). At the level of the whole study: Peripheral blood samples were taken at the time of initial diagnosis, prior to any treatment. TCR V-J signatures able to tell the groups apart were searched for in a discovery cohort of about a hundred patients, of whom roughly 42 had Graves' ophthalmopathy and 55 to 60 had stable Graves' hyperthyroidism. Whether ophthalmopathy could be predicted prospectively was tested in an independent validation cohort made up of fewer than 20 hyperthyroidism patients plus 17 patients who later progressed to ophthalmopathy. For training and testing, the 100 or so patients in the discovery cohort were randomly divided in a 7:3 ratio. In addition, the study compared T-cell repertoires in thyroid tissue and in blood from roughly 6 Graves' hyperthyroidism patients. Following sampling, methimazole starting at 30 mg daily was given to hyperthyroidism patients, and high-dose intravenous methylprednisolone was given to ophthalmopathy patients. TCR Vbeta CDR3 sequencing of 120 to 150 peripheral blood samples (over 40 ophthalmopathy, 75 to 80 hyperthyroidism and some 17 progressor patients) is reported in the paper. Findings and caveats that apply to the study as a whole: Sample size was not statistically predetermined, and investigators were not blinded to group allocation. A 13 V-J signature model separated ophthalmopathy from stable hyperthyroidism, with roughly 88% sensitivity and 81% to 83% specificity in cross-validation and 80%/75% in testing. In validation, progression to ophthalmopathy was predicted by the model with around 71% sensitivity and 72.22% specificity, a median of roughly 6 months before onset. Most expanded thyroid clonotypes (frequency above 0.001) were also detected in blood, suggesting blood repertoires may reflect thyroid immune responses.

In the ophthalmopathy patients, disease was moderately to severely active, with a Clinical Activity Score of 3 or more, a NOSPECS grade of 4 or more, and a duration of less than 3 months. The study excluded patients with uncontrolled infections, other autoimmune diseases, pregnancy or lactation. Clinical symptoms, serum thyroxine and TRAb, thyroid ultrasound, and orbital computed tomography formed the basis for the diagnoses. PBMCs were isolated from more than 8 ml of fresh peripheral blood by Ficoll-Paque density gradient centrifugation. Trizol reagent was used to extract total RNA, and RNA quality was then checked on an Agilent 2100 Bioanalyzer. This clonotype has more than one count but fewer than ten. Its recognized antigen is unknown. One base away there is no much larger clone; base qualities are not given. The TCR beta CDR3 regions were amplified from the RNA transcripts. The first round of RT-PCR for the TCR CDR3 was performed with the HTBI primer set and the Qiagen OneStep RT-PCR kit. A second multiplex PCR round built the libraries, followed by size selection and purification. Sequencing of the libraries was done on an Illumina HiSeq2000 using paired-end 100 bp reads. Concerning the study's data processing: SOAPnuke was used to process the raw data, throwing out any read that contained adapters or uncalled bases, had a mean Phred below 15, or lacked an exact constant-primer or identifier match. High-quality paired reads were merged using COPE v1.2.5, and each unique nucleotide sequence was defined as a clonotype. MiTCR v1.1 was used to align clonotypes to the IMGT TRBV, TRBD and TRBJ reference segments. Analysis was restricted to V-J combinations with a frequency above 0.0001, which covered over 98% of repertoires. A TCS score was defined as the ratio between F50 (clonal expansion) and ExV (chaos), using BLOSUM62-based TCRdist between CDR3 peptides within each V-J. Welch's t-statistics and random forest reduced just over 500 V-J features to under 15, which were used in a naive Bayes classifier (R e1071). Starting from the raw public reads, TCRdb applied fastp trimming at Q25, assembled clones with MiXCR and retained in-frame beta chains. Rows with a matching CDR3 protein are joined into one entry that keeps the most common DNA and genes. None of the V and J calls come from the authors' own analysis; TCRdb made them. The sample table contains 600,000 to 650,000 distinct CDR3 sequences; only one count was recorded for around 21% of them. About 35% of the sample is taken by the ten largest.

Trimming removed 1 base from V and 7 bases from J; the gene matches leave 7 bases unexplained. From the cysteine through the phenylalanine, the CDR3 covers 15 amino acids. The entry retains the CDR3 DNA only, 45 bases that are in frame from base 1. Based on the germline V gene, the CDR1 and CDR2 sequences are SGHTA and FQGNSA. Material for sequencing was blood. The sequence links TRBV7-2 to TRBJ1-2, with 9 bases in between that match TRBD1. The TCR was taken from a man aged 30 to 45 with Graves' ophthalmopathy. Here the CDR3 is given as CASSLVQGASSGYTF. At the DNA level, the sequence is TGTGCCAGCAGCTTAGTACAGGGGGCATCCTCTGGCTACACCTTC. Reference TRBV7-2 and TRBJ1-2 genes cover what lies past the CDR3, so the full variable domain is GAGVSQSPSNKVTEKGKDVELRCDPISGHTALYWYRQSLGQGLEFLIYFQGNSAPDKSGLPSDRFSAERTGGSVSTLTIQRTQQEDSAVYLCASSLVQGASSGYTFGSGTRLTVV.